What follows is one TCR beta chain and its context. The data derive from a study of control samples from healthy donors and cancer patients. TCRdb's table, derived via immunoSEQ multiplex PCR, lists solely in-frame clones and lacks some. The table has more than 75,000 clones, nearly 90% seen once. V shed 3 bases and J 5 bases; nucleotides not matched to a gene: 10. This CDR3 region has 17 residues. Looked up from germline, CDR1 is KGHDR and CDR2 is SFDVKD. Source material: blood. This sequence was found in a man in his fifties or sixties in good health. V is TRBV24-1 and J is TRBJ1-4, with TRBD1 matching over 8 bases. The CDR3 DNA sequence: TGTGCCACCAGTGATATGGGCAGGGGGCGCGACAATGAAAAACTGTTTTTT. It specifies CATSDMGRGRDNEKLFF.